These T cell receptor beta chains were read from a single sample in a study of radiation and T cells in renal cell carcinoma. Assay: immunoSEQ multiplex PCR; the TCRdb copy retains only in-frame clones and omits some. Of tens of thousands of clones listed, 86% are singletons. This specimen consisted of blood, obtained from a patient whose treatment included radiotherapy and nephrectomy. Receptor source: a woman aged 45-60 years with renal cell carcinoma. CDR3s include the opening cysteine and the closing phenylalanine or tryptophan. D genes are given only for firm matches. For some rows the clone size is stated as once, few or many, or as a class when expanded; others skip it.

CDR3 protein,CDR3 DNA,V gene,clone size,J gene,CDR3 length,D gene
CASSRRGPGHEGQETQYF,TGTGCCAGTAGTAGGAGGGGGCCGGGACACGAAGGGCAAGAGACCCAGTACTTC,TRBV19,.,TRBJ2-5,18,.
CASRVAGQETQYF,TGTGCCAGCAGAGTAGCGGGTCAAGAGACCCAGTACTTC,TRBV25-1,.,TRBJ2-5,13,TRBD2
CASSVGLNEQFF,TGTGCCAGCAGCGTAGGGTTAAATGAGCAGTTCTTC,TRBV9,few,TRBJ2-1,12,.
CASSFPGDTEAFF,TGTGCCAGCAGCTTTCCAGGGGACACTGAAGCTTTCTTT,TRBV11-3,.,TRBJ1-1,13,.
CASSLATNEKLFF,TGTGCCAGCAGCTTGGCAACTAATGAAAAACTGTTTTTT,TRBV5-6,.,TRBJ1-4,13,.
CASSRGSGQNYGYTF,TGTGCCAGTAGTCGAGGGTCCGGACAAAACTATGGCTACACCTTC,TRBV19,.,TRBJ1-2,15,.
CAWSFGGEGGNQPQHF,TGTGCCTGGAGCTTCGGAGGAGAGGGGGGCAATCAGCCCCAGCATTTT,TRBV30,.,TRBJ1-5,16,.
CASSIDLRQGEKLFF,TGTGCCAGTAGTATCGATCTACGACAGGGCGAAAAACTGTTTTTT,TRBV19,.,TRBJ1-4,15,TRBD1
CASSRDRGFYEQYF,TGTGCCAGCAGCCGGGACAGGGGCTTCTACGAGCAGTACTTC,TRBV2,.,TRBJ2-7,14,TRBD1
CASTTGGAKLFF,TGTGCCAGTACTACGGGCGGTGCAAAACTGTTTTTT,TRBV19,.,TRBJ1-4,12,.
CATSVLFRSNYGYTF,TGTGCCACCAGCGTCCTTTTTCGGTCCAACTATGGCTACACCTTC,TRBV15,.,TRBJ1-2,15,.